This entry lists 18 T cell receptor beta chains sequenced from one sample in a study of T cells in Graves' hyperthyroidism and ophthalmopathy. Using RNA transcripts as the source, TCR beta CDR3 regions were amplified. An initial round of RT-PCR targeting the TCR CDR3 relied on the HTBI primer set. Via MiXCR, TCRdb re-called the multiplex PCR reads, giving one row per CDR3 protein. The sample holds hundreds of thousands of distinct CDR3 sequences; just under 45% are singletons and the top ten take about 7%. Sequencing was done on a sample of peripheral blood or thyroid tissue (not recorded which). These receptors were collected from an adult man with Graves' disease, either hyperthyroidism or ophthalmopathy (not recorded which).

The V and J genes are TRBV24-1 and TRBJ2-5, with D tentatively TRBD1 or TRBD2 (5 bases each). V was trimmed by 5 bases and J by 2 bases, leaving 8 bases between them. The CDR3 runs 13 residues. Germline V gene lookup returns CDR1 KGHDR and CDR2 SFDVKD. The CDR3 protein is CATSAEGQETQYF. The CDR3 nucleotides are TGTGCCACCAGTGCCGAGGGGCAAGAGACCCAGTACTTC.

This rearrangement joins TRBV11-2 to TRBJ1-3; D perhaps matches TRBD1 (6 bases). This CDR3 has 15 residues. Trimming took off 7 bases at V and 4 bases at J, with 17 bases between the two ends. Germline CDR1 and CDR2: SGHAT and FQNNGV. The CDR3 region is CASNEDRSEGNTIYF. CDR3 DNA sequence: TGTGCCAGCAACGAAGACAGGTCTGAAGGAAACACCATATATTTT.

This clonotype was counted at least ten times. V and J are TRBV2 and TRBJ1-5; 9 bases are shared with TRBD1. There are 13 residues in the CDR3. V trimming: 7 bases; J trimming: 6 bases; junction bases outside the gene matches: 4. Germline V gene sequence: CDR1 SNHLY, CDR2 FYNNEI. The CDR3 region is CASTRDRVQPQHF. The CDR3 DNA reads TGTGCCAGCACCCGGGACAGGGTTCAGCCCCAGCATTTT.

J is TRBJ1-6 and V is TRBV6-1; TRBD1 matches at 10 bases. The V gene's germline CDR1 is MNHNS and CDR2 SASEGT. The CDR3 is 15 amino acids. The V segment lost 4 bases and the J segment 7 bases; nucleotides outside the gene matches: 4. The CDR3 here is CASSGRTGGNSPLHF. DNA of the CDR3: TGTGCCAGCAGTGGACGGACAGGGGGAAATTCACCCCTCCACTTT.

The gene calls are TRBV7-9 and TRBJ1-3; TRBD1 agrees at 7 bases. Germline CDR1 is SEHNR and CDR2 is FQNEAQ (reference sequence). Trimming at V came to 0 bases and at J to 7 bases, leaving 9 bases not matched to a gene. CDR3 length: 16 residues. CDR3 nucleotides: TGTGCCAGCAGCTTAGCACAGGGGTTCGGGATGAACACCATATATTTT. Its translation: CASSLAQGFGMNTIYF.

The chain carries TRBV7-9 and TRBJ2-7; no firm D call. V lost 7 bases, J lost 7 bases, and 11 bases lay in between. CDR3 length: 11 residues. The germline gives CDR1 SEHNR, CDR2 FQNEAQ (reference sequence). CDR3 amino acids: CASNNDREQYF. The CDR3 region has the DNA TGTGCCAGCAACAACGACCGGGAGCAGTACTTC.

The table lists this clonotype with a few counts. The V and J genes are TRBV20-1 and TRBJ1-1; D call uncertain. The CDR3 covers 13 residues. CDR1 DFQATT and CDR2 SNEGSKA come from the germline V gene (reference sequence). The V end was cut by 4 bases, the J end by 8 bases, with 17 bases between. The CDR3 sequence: CSAKVPGVLEAFF. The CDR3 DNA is TGCAGTGCTAAAGTTCCCGGGGTATTGGAAGCTTTCTTT.

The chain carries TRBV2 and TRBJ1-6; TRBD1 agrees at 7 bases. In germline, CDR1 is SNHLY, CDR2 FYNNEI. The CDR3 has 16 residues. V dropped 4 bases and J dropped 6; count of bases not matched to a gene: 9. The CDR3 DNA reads TGTGCCAGCAGTGGACAGGGAGGGTTATCTAATTCACCCCTCCACTTT. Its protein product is CASSGQGGLSNSPLHF.

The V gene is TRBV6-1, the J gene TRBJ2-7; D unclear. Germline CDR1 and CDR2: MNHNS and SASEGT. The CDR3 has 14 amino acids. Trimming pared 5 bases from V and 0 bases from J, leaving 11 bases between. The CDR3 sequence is CASSTAGSSYEQYF. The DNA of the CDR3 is TGTGCCAGCAGTACCGCAGGAAGCTCCTACGAGCAGTACTTC.

The CDR3 loop reads CASSLRDRPYNENQPQHF. The DNA of the CDR3 is TGTGCCAGCAGTCTCCGGGACAGACCCTACAATGAGAATCAGCCCCAGCATTTT. This sequence joins TRBV2 and TRBJ1-5; 7 nucleotides line up with TRBD1. Germline-derived CDR1 and CDR2 are SNHLY and FYNNEI. The V segment lost 5 bases and the J segment 4 bases; nucleotides outside the gene matches: 17. The length of the CDR3 is 18 residues.

This CDR3 is CSASEGLSNQPQHF. CDR3 DNA sequence: TGCAGTGCTAGTGAAGGATTAAGCAATCAGCCCCAGCATTTT. The rearrangement joins TRBV20-1 to TRBJ1-5; D gene uncertain. This CDR3 region has 14 residues. V dropped 3 bases and J dropped 1 base, with 10 bases sitting between them. Germline CDR1 and CDR2: DFQATT and SNEGSKA (reference sequence).

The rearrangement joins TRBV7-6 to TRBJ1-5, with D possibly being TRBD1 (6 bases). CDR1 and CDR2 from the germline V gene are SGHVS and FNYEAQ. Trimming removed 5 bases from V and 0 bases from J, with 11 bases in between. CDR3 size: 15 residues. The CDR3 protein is CASSAGVGSNQPQHF. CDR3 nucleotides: TGTGCCAGCAGCGCAGGGGTCGGTAGCAATCAGCCCCAGCATTTT. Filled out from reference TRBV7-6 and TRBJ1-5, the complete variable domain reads GAGVSQSPRYKVTKRGQDVALRCDPISGHVSLYWYRQALGQGPEFLTYFNYEAQQDKSGLPNDRFSAERPEGSISTLTIQRTEQRDSAMYRCASSAGVGSNQPQHFGDGTRLSIL.

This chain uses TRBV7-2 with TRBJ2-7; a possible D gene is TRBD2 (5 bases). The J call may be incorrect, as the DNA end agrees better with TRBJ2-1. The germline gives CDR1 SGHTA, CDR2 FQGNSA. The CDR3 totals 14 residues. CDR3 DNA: TGTGCCAGCACCAACTCTCCGGGGTTGGGTGAGCAGTTCTTC. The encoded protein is CASTNSPGLGEQFF.

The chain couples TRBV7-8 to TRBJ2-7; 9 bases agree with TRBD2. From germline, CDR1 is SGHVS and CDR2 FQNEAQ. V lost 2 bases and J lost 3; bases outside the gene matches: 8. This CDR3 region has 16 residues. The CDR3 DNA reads TGTGCCAGCAGCTTATTTCCCGCGGGAGGGAGCTACGAGCAGTACTTC. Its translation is CASSLFPAGGSYEQYF.

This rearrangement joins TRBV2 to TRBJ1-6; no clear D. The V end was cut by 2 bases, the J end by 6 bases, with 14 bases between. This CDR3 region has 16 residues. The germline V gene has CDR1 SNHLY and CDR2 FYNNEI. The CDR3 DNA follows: TGTGCCAGCAGTGAAACGCAGGCCATGGGTAATTCACCCCTCCACTTT. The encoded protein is CASSETQAMGNSPLHF.

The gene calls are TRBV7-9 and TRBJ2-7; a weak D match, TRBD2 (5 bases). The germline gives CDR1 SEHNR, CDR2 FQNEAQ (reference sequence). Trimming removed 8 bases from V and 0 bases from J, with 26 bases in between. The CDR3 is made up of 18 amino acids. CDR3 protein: CASSSYFGEEGSSYEQYF. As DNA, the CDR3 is TGTGCCAGCTCCTCCTATTTTGGCGAGGAAGGGAGCTCCTACGAGCAGTACTTC.

The CDR3 coding sequence is TGTGCCAGTAGTAGCCCTCGGGACCCTTGGGAAAAACTGTTTTTT. Protein product: CASSSPRDPWEKLFF. This rearrangement joins TRBV19 to TRBJ1-4, with D possibly being TRBD1 (5 bases). With 4 bases removed from V and 8 bases from J, the gap between germline ends came to 17 bases. The CDR3 totals 15 residues. Germline CDR1 LNHDA, CDR2 SQIVND (reference sequence).

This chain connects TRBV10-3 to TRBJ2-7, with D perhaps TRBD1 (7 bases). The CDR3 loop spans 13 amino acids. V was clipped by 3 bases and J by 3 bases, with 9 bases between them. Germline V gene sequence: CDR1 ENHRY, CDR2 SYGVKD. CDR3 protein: CAISDRGDYEQYF. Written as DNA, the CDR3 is TGTGCCATCAGTGACAGGGGGGACTACGAGCAGTACTTC.